A single sample is the source of the 6 T cell receptor beta chains below, sequenced in a study of blood T cell repertoires in COVID-19. Sequenced by immunoSEQ multiplex PCR; TCRdb stores in-frame clones only, minus some. Of around 450,000 clones in the sample, more than 85% are singletons; the top ten hold 4% to 5.5%. Sequences were obtained from peripheral blood. These receptors originate from a woman in her twenties or thirties with acute or convalescent COVID-19.

J is TRBJ1-5 and V is TRBV12-3 or TRBV12-4; weak D call: TRBD1 (5 bases). V was cut by 7 bases and J by 7 bases, with 14 bases left in between. The CDR3 sequence is 13 residues long. In nucleotides, the CDR3 is TGTGCCAGCACCATCCCCGGGGGACAGCCCCAGCATTTT. Its protein product is CASTIPGGQPQHF.

This clone was counted between two and nine times. The chain combines TRBV27 with TRBJ1-5; 9 bases are shared with TRBD1. The germline gives CDR1 MNHEY, CDR2 SMNVEV (reference sequence). This CDR3 is 18 amino acids long. Trimming took 8 bases from V and 2 from J; bases not matched to a gene: 16. CDR3 amino acids: CASSIGTGPARGNQPQHF. CDR3 nucleotides: TGTGCCAGCTCAATTGGGACAGGGCCTGCGCGAGGCAATCAGCCCCAGCATTTT.

The rearrangement joins TRBV19 to TRBJ2-3; no firm D call. CDR1 and CDR2 from the germline V gene are LNHDA and SQIVND (reference sequence). The length of the CDR3 is 14 residues. The V and J ends lost 0 bases and 6 bases respectively, with 10 bases between them. As DNA, the CDR3 is TGTGCCAGTAGTATAGACGGGTTGGTGGATACGCAGTATTTT. Amino acids: CASSIDGLVDTQYF. Combining the CDR3 with reference TRBV19 and TRBJ2-3 gives the whole variable domain DGGITQSPKYLFRKEGQNVTLSCEQNLNHDAMYWYRQDPGQGLRLIYYSQIVNDFQKGDIAEGYSVSREKKESFPLTVTSAQKNPTAFYLCASSIDGLVDTQYFGPGTRLTVL.

The genes are TRBV30 and TRBJ1-1; TRBD1 agrees at 8 bases. CDR3 length: 14 amino acids. Germline loops: CDR1 GTSNPN, CDR2 SVGIG (reference sequence). V was pared by 3 bases and J by 1 base, with 4 bases of the junction left unmatched. The CDR3 loop reads CAWSRDRTNTEAFF. CDR3 nucleotides: TGTGCCTGGAGCAGGGACAGGACGAACACTGAAGCTTTCTTT.

The J gene is TRBJ2-7, the V gene TRBV10-3; D possibly corresponds to TRBD1 (6 bases). V was trimmed by 6 bases and J by 3 bases, leaving 18 bases between them. Germline loops: CDR1 ENHRY, CDR2 SYGVKD. The CDR3 loop spans 15 amino acids. CDR3 sequence (DNA): TGTGCCATCAGCAAGACCGGGACACCTTACTACGAGCAGTACTTC. This encodes CAISKTGTPYYEQYF.

The gene calls are TRBV6-6 and TRBJ1-1; 9 bases align to TRBD1. The germline gives CDR1 MNHNY, CDR2 SVGAGI (reference sequence). This CDR3 spans 14 amino acids. V lost 4 bases to trimming and J lost 14 bases; unmatched junction nucleotides: 14. The CDR3 loop is CASSSTGAGQGSFF. The CDR3 nucleotides are TGTGCCAGCAGTTCAACCGGGGCTGGACAGGGGAGCTTCTTT.